Below are 10 T cell receptor beta chains sequenced from a single sample in a study of vaccination and CD4 T cells after COVID-19. The antigens these receptors bind are not known. The treatment: approximately 9-day PBMC culture with coronavirus spike peptide pools or control peptides (ViraFEST assay). At the Johns Hopkins FTIC core, DNA taken from cultured CD4+ T cells was sequenced by way of the Oncomine TCR Beta short-read assay. TCRdb re-called the PCR reads with MiXCR, one entry per CDR3 protein. The sample carries about 13,000 distinct CDR3 sequences, over 40% recorded once. The sample taken for sequencing was CD4+ T cells from blood, cultured in vitro. The receptors derive from a human donor who had recovered from COVID-19.

Comment on this clonotype: The junction shows a germline mismatch at one end, possibly a read error. J is TRBJ2-7 and V is TRBV7-7; TRBD1 is a possible D gene (7 bases). From germline, CDR1 is SSHAT and CDR2 FNYEAQ (reference sequence). CDR3 length equals 13 residues. CDR3 in amino acids: CASSLQTGREQYF. The CDR3 nucleotides are TGTGCTAGCAGCCTCCAGACAGGGAGGGAGCAGTACTTC.

This chain connects TRBV20-1 to TRBJ2-3, with D possibly being TRBD2 (6 bases). This CDR3 comprises 12 residues. The germline V gene encodes CDR1 DFQATT and CDR2 SNEGSKA (reference sequence). V lost 5 bases to trimming and J lost 9 bases, with 15 bases between them. The CDR3 is CSADRGGETQYF. The CDR3 bases are TGCAGTGCTGATCGGGGCGGGGAGACGCAGTATTTT.

The chain recombines TRBV20-1 with TRBJ2-5, with D possibly TRBD2 on 7 matching bases. There are 15 residues in the CDR3. V gave up 0 bases and J gave up 4 bases, with 15 bases separating them. Per germline, CDR1 DFQATT and CDR2 SNEGSKA (reference sequence). The CDR3 is CSARENRGGRETQYF. The CDR3 nucleotides are TGCAGTGCTAGAGAGAATAGGGGGGGCCGAGAGACCCAGTACTTC.

Here the CDR3 reads CASSFGTELLHF. CDR3 nucleotides: TGTGCCAGCAGCTTCGGGACAGAACTCCTCCACTTT. The chain recombines TRBV7-2 with TRBJ1-6; 7 bases agree with TRBD1. V trimming: 3 bases; J trimming: 15 bases; junction bases outside the gene matches: 5. There are 12 residues in the CDR3. CDR1 and CDR2 from the germline V gene are SGHTA and FQGNSA.

This chain joins TRBV12-3 or TRBV12-4 and TRBJ2-5, with D possibly TRBD1 on 5 matching bases. V dropped 3 bases and J dropped 4 bases, with 12 bases sitting between them. The CDR3 length is 14 residues. DNA for the CDR3: TGTGCCAGCAGTTTCCCCAGCAGGGTAGAGACCCAGTACTTC. This sequence encodes CASSFPSRVETQYF.

This clonotype was observed a handful of times. V gene TRBV27 combines with J gene TRBJ2-3, with 9 nucleotides matching TRBD2. Unmatched junction bases numbered 4, after V lost 4 bases and J lost 8 bases. This CDR3 is 13 amino acids long. The germline gives CDR1 MNHEY, CDR2 SMNVEV (reference sequence). The CDR3 protein is CASSSASGVTQYF. CDR3 in DNA: TGTGCCAGCAGTTCAGCTAGCGGGGTTACGCAGTATTTT.

The genes are TRBV12-3 or TRBV12-4 and TRBJ1-2; D is perhaps TRBD1 (5 bases). The CDR3 runs to 15 residues. V was cut by 4 bases and J by 6 bases, with 18 bases left in between. The CDR3 loop reads CASSSPLVGVHGYTF. CDR3 DNA sequence: TGTGCCAGCAGTTCACCCTTGGTGGGGGTACATGGCTACACCTTC.

The chain uses TRBV7-7 and TRBJ2-3; D is unclear. There are 13 residues in the CDR3. Germline V CDR1 and CDR2: SSHAT, FNYEAQ (reference sequence). The V end was cut by 5 bases, the J end by 5 bases, with 11 bases between. CDR3 DNA: TGTGCCAGCAGCGCCAACCGAGGAGATACGCAGTATTTT. The encoded protein is CASSANRGDTQYF.

This chain joins TRBV9 and TRBJ2-3; D gene ambiguous. This CDR3 comprises 16 residues. From germline, CDR1 is SGDLS and CDR2 YYNGEE. V lost 4 bases to trimming and J lost 2 bases, with 17 bases between them. The CDR3 is CASSPREGLNTDTQYF. CDR3 nucleotide sequence: TGTGCCAGCAGCCCCCGAGAAGGATTGAACACAGATACGCAGTATTTT. Full variable domain (outside the CDR3, taken from reference TRBV9 and TRBJ2-3): DSGVTQTPKHLITATGQRVTLRCSPRSGDLSVYWYQQSLDQGLQFLIQYYNGEERAKGNILERFSAQQFPDLHSELNLSSLELGDSALYFCASSPREGLNTDTQYFGPGTRLTVL.

The chain has TRBV6-2 or TRBV6-3 and TRBJ2-7; 9 positions agree with TRBD2. This CDR3 is built from 15 residues. Germline trimming cut 7 bases from V and 5 bases from J; bases unmatched to any gene: 12. CDR1 and CDR2 from the germline V gene are MNHEY and SVGEGT. This chain's CDR3 is CASTKISGGANEQYF. The CDR3 nucleotides are TGTGCCAGCACCAAAATTAGCGGGGGAGCGAACGAGCAGTACTTC.